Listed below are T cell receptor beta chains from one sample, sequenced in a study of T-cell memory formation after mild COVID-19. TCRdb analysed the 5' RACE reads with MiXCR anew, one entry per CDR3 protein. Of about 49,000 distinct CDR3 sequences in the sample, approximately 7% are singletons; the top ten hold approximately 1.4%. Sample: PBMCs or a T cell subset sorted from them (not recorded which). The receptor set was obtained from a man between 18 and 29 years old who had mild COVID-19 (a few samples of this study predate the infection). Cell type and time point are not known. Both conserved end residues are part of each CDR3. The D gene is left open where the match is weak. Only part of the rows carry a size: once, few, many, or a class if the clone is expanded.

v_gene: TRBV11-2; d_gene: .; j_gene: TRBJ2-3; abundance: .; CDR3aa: CASSLGTSRDTDTQYF; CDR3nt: TGTGCCAGCAGCTTAGGCACTAGCCGAGACACAGATACGCAGTATTTT
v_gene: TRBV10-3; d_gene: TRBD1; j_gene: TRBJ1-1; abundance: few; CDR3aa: CAIRPGQGATMNTEAFF; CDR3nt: TGTGCCATCAGACCGGGACAGGGGGCGACCATGAACACTGAAGCTTTCTTT
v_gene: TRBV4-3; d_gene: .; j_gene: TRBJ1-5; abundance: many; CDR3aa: CASSQEGGRTDQPQHF; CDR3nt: TGCGCCAGCAGCCAAGAAGGAGGGAGGACGGATCAGCCCCAGCATTTT
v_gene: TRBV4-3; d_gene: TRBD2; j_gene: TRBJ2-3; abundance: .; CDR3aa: CASSQEITSGGVTDTQYF; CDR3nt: TGCGCCAGCAGCCAAGAAATTACTAGCGGGGGGGTCACAGATACGCAGTATTTT
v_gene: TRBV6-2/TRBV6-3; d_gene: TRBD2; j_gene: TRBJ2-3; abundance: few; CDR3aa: CASSSLAGGTLYTQYF; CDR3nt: TGTGCCAGCAGTTCCCTAGCGGGGGGGACCCTTTATACGCAGTATTTT
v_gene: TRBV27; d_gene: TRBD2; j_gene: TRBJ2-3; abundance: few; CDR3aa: CASSLSPSGGHTDTQYF; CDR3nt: TGTGCCAGCAGTTTATCCCCTAGCGGGGGCCACACAGATACGCAGTATTTT
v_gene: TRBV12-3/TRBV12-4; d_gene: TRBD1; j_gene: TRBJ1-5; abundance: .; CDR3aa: CASSLTTGVGFQPQHF; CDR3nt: TGTGCCAGCAGTTTAACGACAGGGGTGGGGTTTCAGCCCCAGCATTTT
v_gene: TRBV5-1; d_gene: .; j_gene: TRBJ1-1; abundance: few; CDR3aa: CASSLTGTEAFF; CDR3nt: TGCGCCAGCAGCTTGACCGGCACTGAAGCTTTCTTT
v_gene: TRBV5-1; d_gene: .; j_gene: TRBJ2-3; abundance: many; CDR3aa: CASSWDRVTDTQYF; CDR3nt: TGCGCCAGCAGCTGGGACCGGGTCACAGATACGCAGTATTTT
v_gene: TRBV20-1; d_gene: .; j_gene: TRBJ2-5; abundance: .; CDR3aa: CSATRDNQETQYF; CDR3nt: TGCAGTGCAACGAGGGACAACCAAGAGACCCAGTACTTC
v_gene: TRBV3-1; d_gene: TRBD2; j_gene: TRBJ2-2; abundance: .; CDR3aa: CASSQERAGGPGELFF; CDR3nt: TGTGCCAGCAGCCAAGAACGCGCGGGGGGCCCCGGGGAGCTGTTTTTT
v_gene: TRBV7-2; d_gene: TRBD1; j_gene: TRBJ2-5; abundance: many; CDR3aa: CASSFQQGRETQYF; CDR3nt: TGTGCCAGCAGCTTTCAACAGGGGAGAGAGACCCAGTACTTC
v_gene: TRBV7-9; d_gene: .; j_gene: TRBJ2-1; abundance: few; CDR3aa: CASRSRAPSSYNEQFF; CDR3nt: TGTGCCAGCAGGTCCAGGGCACCGTCGTCTTACAATGAGCAGTTCTTC
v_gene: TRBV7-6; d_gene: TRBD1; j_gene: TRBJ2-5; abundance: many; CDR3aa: CASSYIPDRGRETQYF; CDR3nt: TGTGCCAGCAGTTACATCCCAGACAGGGGGCGGGAGACCCAGTACTTC
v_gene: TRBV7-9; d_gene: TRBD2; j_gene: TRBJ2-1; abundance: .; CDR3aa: CASTTMSGGYNEQFF; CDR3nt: TGTGCCAGCACCACTATGAGCGGGGGGTACAATGAGCAGTTCTTC
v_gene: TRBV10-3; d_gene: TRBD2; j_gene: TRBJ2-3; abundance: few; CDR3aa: CASTAGTTDTQYF; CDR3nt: TGTGCCAGCACAGCGGGGACCACAGATACGCAGTATTTT
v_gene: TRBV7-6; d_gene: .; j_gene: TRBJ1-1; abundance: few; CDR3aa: CASSLRGKDYEIAFF; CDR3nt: TGTGCCAGCAGCTTAAGGGGAAAGGATTATGAGATAGCTTTCTTT
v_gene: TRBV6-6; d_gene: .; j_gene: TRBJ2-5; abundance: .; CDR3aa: CASSYSGGPETQYF; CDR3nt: TGTGCCAGCAGTTACTCGGGGGGGCCGGAGACCCAGTACTTC
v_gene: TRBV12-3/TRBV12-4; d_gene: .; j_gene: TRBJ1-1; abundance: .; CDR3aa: CASSISAGRAFF; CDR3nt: TGTGCCAGCAGTATTTCGGCAGGGCGCGCTTTCTTT
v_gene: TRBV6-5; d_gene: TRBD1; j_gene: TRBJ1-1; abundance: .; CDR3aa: CASSNDRAPRVTEAFF; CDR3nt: TGTGCCAGCAGTAACGACAGGGCTCCGCGGGTCACTGAAGCTTTCTTT